This TCR beta chain appears in the sequencing data of a study of blood T cell repertoires in COVID-19. Overall study context: Spain, Italy and the United States supplied samples that represented acute and convalescent COVID-19. Sample material is recorded as cDNA or gDNA derived from T cells, B-cell-depleted T cells, or PBMCs.

Original data processing: Quantification of nucleated cells was approximated via reference gene primer amplification. The protocol was immunoSEQ multiplex PCR, while the TCRdb copy is restricted to in-frame clones and leaves out a portion. That table furnishes V, J and clone size, whereas the DNA furnished D and trimming. Here the sample spans 140,000 or so clones, roughly 80% being singletons. The specimen sequenced was peripheral blood. This TCR was sampled from a woman of 80 years or more with acute or convalescent COVID-19.

The CDR3 sequence is CASTKAGINYGYTF. Here the CDR3 DNA reads TGTGCCAGCACCAAGGCAGGAATAAACTATGGCTACACCTTC. The gene calls are TRBV6-5 and TRBJ1-2; no reliable D call. V was shortened by 7 bases and J by 2 bases, with 14 bases between the two germline ends. The CDR3 runs to 14 residues. Germline V CDR1 and CDR2: MNHEY, SVGAGI.